Below are 16 T cell receptor beta chains sequenced from a single sample in a study of cytomegalovirus exposure and HLA in healthy donors. Primers for the PCR totalled 60 Vbeta and 13 Jbeta. Clones were read by immunoSEQ multiplex PCR, and TCRdb kept only the in-frame ones, dropping some. The sample has about 190,000 clones, 70% to 85% seen once; the top ten hold roughly 3.1%. The sequenced material came from PBMCs. These receptors came from a man aged 35 to 55 in good health and CMV-seropositive.

The chain is built from TRBV19 and TRBJ1-2; TRBD1 might be the D (6 bases). Trimming shortened V by 2 bases and J by 6 bases, and 10 bases separated the two germline ends. CDR1 and CDR2 (germline): LNHDA, SQIVND (reference sequence). The CDR3 contains 13 residues. CDR3 in amino acids: CASSINGGHGYTF. CDR3 DNA sequence: TGTGCCAGTAGTATAAACGGGGGGCATGGCTACACCTTC.

The chain has TRBV5-8 and TRBJ2-6, with 7 bases matching TRBD1. The CDR3 has 17 residues. V trimming: 2 bases; J trimming: 2 bases; junction bases outside the gene matches: 7. Germline V lookup: CDR1 SGHTS, CDR2 YDEGEE. In nucleotides, the CDR3 is TGTGCCAGCAGCTTCCTGACAGGGATTCCTGGGGCCAACGTCCTGACTTTC. It codes for CASSFLTGIPGANVLTF.

This clone showed up just a few times. The rearrangement joins TRBV9 to TRBJ2-1; 10 bases fit TRBD2. The germline gives CDR1 SGDLS, CDR2 YYNGEE. The CDR3 spans 15 residues. With V trimmed by 3 bases and J by 0 bases, 0 bases remained unmatched. CDR3 protein: CASSASGSSYNEQFF. As DNA, the CDR3 is TGTGCCAGCAGCGCTAGCGGGAGCTCCTACAATGAGCAGTTCTTC.

The CDR3 DNA reads as TGTGCCAGTACGCGCAGCGGGAGCTCCTACAATGAGCAGTTCTTC. This codes for CASTRSGSSYNEQFF. The chain employs TRBV19 and TRBJ2-1; TRBD2 agrees at 8 bases. The CDR3 sequence is 15 residues long. The V segment lost 7 bases and the J segment 0 bases; nucleotides outside the gene matches: 5. The V gene's germline CDR1 is LNHDA and CDR2 SQIVND (reference sequence).

The J gene is TRBJ2-7, the V gene TRBV4-3; 7 nucleotides align to TRBD1. V was pared by 1 base and J by 4 bases, with 7 bases of the junction left unmatched. Germline loops: CDR1 LGHNA, CDR2 YSLEER. The CDR3 runs 15 residues. As DNA, the CDR3 is TGCGCCAGCAGCCAAGGTACAGGGGCGGGTTACGAGCAGTACTTC. Protein sequence: CASSQGTGAGYEQYF.

The V gene is TRBV7-9, the J gene TRBJ2-3; TRBD2 matches 8 bases. Trimming took 4 bases from V and 2 from J; bases not matched to a gene: 11. This CDR3 has 17 amino acids. The germline V gene has CDR1 SEHNR and CDR2 FQNEAQ (reference sequence). This chain's CDR3 is CASSSLPPGGVTDTQYF. The CDR3 nucleotides are TGTGCCAGCAGCTCCCTCCCCCCGGGAGGGGTCACAGATACGCAGTATTTT.

This chain connects TRBV9 to TRBJ1-6, with D maybe TRBD1 (6 bases). The ends were cut back, 0 bases at V and 7 bases at J, with 17 bases in the middle. CDR3 length equals 17 residues. Germline CDR1 SGDLS, CDR2 YYNGEE. CDR3 nucleotide sequence: TGTGCCAGCAGCGTAGGCACAGGGCGGCACCCAAATTCACCCCTCCACTTT. Encoded protein: CASSVGTGRHPNSPLHF. The variable domain in full, with the rest retrieved from reference TRBV9 and TRBJ1-6, is DSGVTQTPKHLITATGQRVTLRCSPRSGDLSVYWYQQSLDQGLQFLIQYYNGEERAKGNILERFSAQQFPDLHSELNLSSLELGDSALYFCASSVGTGRHPNSPLHFGNGTRLTVT.

This clone was picked up a small number of times. This chain uses TRBV7-2 with TRBJ1-4; tentative D call: TRBD1 (6 bases). Germline CDR1 reads SGHTA; CDR2 reads FQGNSA. The CDR3 totals 14 residues. The V and J ends lost 4 bases and 8 bases respectively, with 14 bases between them. The chain's CDR3 is CASSSGGAREKLFF. The CDR3 coding sequence is TGTGCCAGCAGCTCTGGGGGGGCCCGGGAAAAACTGTTTTTT.

The chain uses TRBV5-1 and TRBJ2-5; 7 bases line up with TRBD2. The ends lost 4 bases at V and 3 bases at J; junction bases unmatched: 15. The CDR3 consists of 17 residues. Germline V gene data show CDR1 as SGHRS and CDR2 as YFSETQ. The CDR3 bases are TGCGCCAGCAGCGCCAGCTGGGGGGGGGTGTATGAAGAGACCCAGTACTTC. Encoded protein: CASSASWGGVYEETQYF. Full variable domain (outside the CDR3, taken from reference TRBV5-1 and TRBJ2-5): KAGVTQTPRYLIKTRGQQVTLSCSPISGHRSVSWYQQTPGQGLQFLFEYFSETQRNKGNFPGRFSGRQFSNSRSEMNVSTLELGDSALYLCASSASWGGVYEETQYFGPGTRLLVL.

The V call is TRBV6-5, the J call TRBJ1-6; weak D call: TRBD1 (5 bases). Trimming took off 6 bases at V and 6 bases at J, with 15 bases between the two ends. CDR3 length: 15 residues. Per the germline V gene, CDR1 is MNHEY and CDR2 is SVGAGI. The CDR3 DNA reads TGTGCCAGCAGGGCGGGGGTAGTTATTAATTCACCCCTCCACTTT. Translation: CASRAGVVINSPLHF.

This clone was seen only a few times. The V call is TRBV30, the J call TRBJ1-5; 8 positions agree with TRBD1. The CDR3 contains 13 residues. Unmatched junction bases numbered 5, after V lost 3 bases and J lost 7 bases. Germline loops: CDR1 GTSNPN, CDR2 SVGIG (reference sequence). CDR3 amino acids: CAWSGTGEQPQHF. DNA for the CDR3: TGTGCCTGGAGCGGGACAGGTGAGCAGCCCCAGCATTTT.

V and J are TRBV2 and TRBJ2-7; D possibly corresponds to TRBD2 (6 bases). V shed 11 bases and J shed 3 bases, with 17 bases lying between them. This CDR3 comprises 13 residues. Germline V gene sequence: CDR1 SNHLY, CDR2 FYNNEI. CDR3 DNA: TGTGCCGTAGGAGGGCTTAACCTCTACGAGCAGTACTTC. Protein: CAVGGLNLYEQYF. Full variable domain (missing parts from reference TRBV2 and TRBJ2-7): EPEVTQTPSHQVTQMGQEVILRCVPISNHLYFYWYRQILGQKVEFLVSFYNNEISEKSEIFDDQFSVERPDGSNFTLKIRSTKLEDSAMYFCAVGGLNLYEQYFGPGTRLTVT.

The gene calls are TRBV5-5 and TRBJ2-2; TRBD2 is a possible D gene (6 bases). Germline loops: CDR1 SGHKS, CDR2 YYEKEE (reference sequence). Trimming took 4 bases from V and 6 from J, leaving 19 bases between them. This CDR3 has 16 amino acids. The CDR3 nucleotides are TGTGCCAGCAGCACCACCGGGACTCCCTCGGCCGGGGAGCTGTTTTTT. Translated, it gives CASSTTGTPSAGELFF. Full variable domain (outside the CDR3, taken from reference TRBV5-5 and TRBJ2-2): DAGVTQSPTHLIKTRGQQVTLRCSPISGHKSVSWYQQVLGQGPQFIFQYYEKEERGRGNFPDRFSARQFPNYSSELNVNALLLGDSALYLCASSTTGTPSAGELFFGEGSRLTVL.

V usage is TRBV5-1 and J usage is TRBJ2-7; 7 bases line up with TRBD1. The germline V gene encodes CDR1 SGHRS and CDR2 YFSETQ. The V segment lost 1 base and the J segment 2 bases; nucleotides outside the gene matches: 6. CDR3 size: 15 residues. As DNA, the CDR3 is TGCGCCAGCAGCTTGATGGCAGGGGGAACCTACGAGCAGTACTTC. Translation gives CASSLMAGGTYEQYF.

The rearrangement uses TRBV4-2 and TRBJ2-1; TRBD1 aligns across 8 bases. The CDR3 contains 15 residues. CDR1 and CDR2 from the germline V gene are LGHNA and YNFKEQ. Unmatched junction bases numbered 3, after V lost 1 base and J lost 4 bases. The chain's CDR3 is CASSQGRQGYNEQFF. CDR3 DNA sequence: TGTGCCAGCAGCCAAGGTCGACAGGGGTACAATGAGCAGTTCTTC.

The V gene is TRBV28, the J gene TRBJ2-7, with a tentative D call TRBD1 (6 bases). V was trimmed by 3 bases and J by 4 bases, leaving 13 bases between them. Germline CDR1 reads MDHEN; CDR2 reads SYDVKM. CDR3 size: 14 residues. The CDR3 coding sequence is TGTGCCAGCAGTTTGCAAGGGGGTGGATACGAGCAGTACTTC. This encodes CASSLQGGGYEQYF. Filled out from reference TRBV28 and TRBJ2-7, the complete variable domain reads DVKVTQSSRYLVKRTGEKVFLECVQDMDHENMFWYRQDPGLGLRLIYFSYDVKMKEKGDIPEGYSVSREKKERFSLILESASTNQTSMYLCASSLQGGGYEQYFGPGTRLTVT.